This T cell receptor beta chain originates from a study of control samples from healthy donors and cancer patients. Some clones are missing from TCRdb's copy, which holds only in-frame ones; the method was immunoSEQ multiplex PCR. The table lists about 73,000 clones, 90% to 95% of them singletons. CDR3 length equals 16 residues. The germline V gene encodes CDR1 SGHVS and CDR2 FQNEAQ. V shed 5 bases and J shed 4 bases, with 18 bases lying between them. The V call is TRBV7-8, the J call TRBJ1-3; D call uncertain. The sequence was collected from a woman aged 40-49 years in good health. Sequenced input: blood. The CDR3: CASSPLIGLTGNTIYF. In nucleotides, the CDR3 is TGTGCCAGCAGCCCGCTGATCGGTCTGACGGGAAACACCATATATTTT. The entire variable domain, with the rest obtained from reference TRBV7-8 and TRBJ1-3, is as follows: GAGVSQSPRYKVAKRGQDVALRCDPISGHVSLFWYQQALGQGPEFLTYFQNEAQLDKSGLPSDRFFAERPEGSVSTLKIQRTQQEDSAVYLCASSPLIGLTGNTIYFGEGSWLTVV.